One and the same sample provided the 25 T cell receptor beta chains below, sequenced in a study of blood T cell repertoires in COVID-19. The assay was immunoSEQ multiplex PCR, and TCRdb's table has in-frame clones only and misses some. The sample records 270,000 or so clones, 82% being singletons. Specimen: peripheral blood. All receptors derive from a woman under 30 with acute or convalescent COVID-19.

This chain links TRBV10-3 with TRBJ2-1; the D gene is possibly TRBD2 (6 bases). V lost 8 bases, J lost 8 bases, and 13 bases lay in between. This CDR3 is 12 amino acids long. CDR1 and CDR2 (germline): ENHRY, SYGVKD. The CDR3 DNA sequence: TGTGCCATCGGAGGGTCGGGGGATGAGCAGTTCTTC. Amino acids: CAIGGSGDEQFF.

V and J are TRBV15 and TRBJ2-1; 12 nucleotides align to TRBD2. The CDR3 length is 17 residues. The V segment lost 1 base and the J segment 7 bases; nucleotides outside the gene matches: 8. From germline, CDR1 is LNHNV and CDR2 YYDKDF (reference sequence). The CDR3, as DNA: TGTGCCACCAGCAGAGGCGACCTAGCGGGAGGGAGGAATGAGCAGTTCTTC. It specifies CATSRGDLAGGRNEQFF.

The V gene is TRBV4-3, the J gene TRBJ2-7; D call uncertain. Looked up from germline, CDR1 is LGHNA and CDR2 is YSLEER. V lost 0 bases and J 5 bases, leaving 11 bases between the germline ends. CDR3 length equals 14 residues. The CDR3 protein is CASSQDTRYDEQYF. The CDR3 nucleotides are TGCGCCAGCAGCCAAGATACCAGATACGACGAGCAGTACTTC.

The CDR3 DNA follows: TGTGCCAGCAGTGTCGGTTCGGGGGGGAACAATGAGCAGTTCTTC. Residues: CASSVGSGGNNEQFF. The V call is TRBV6-4, the J call TRBJ2-1; 8 bases fit TRBD2. The junction had 7 bases not matched to a gene; V was cut back by 4 bases and J by 5 bases. The CDR3 is made up of 15 amino acids. CDR1 and CDR2 (germline): MRHNA, SNTAGT.

The chain links TRBV7-9 to TRBJ2-1; 10 bases are a match to TRBD2. CDR3 length equals 16 residues. V lost 1 base to trimming and J lost 2 bases; unmatched junction nucleotides: 2. The germline CDR1 and CDR2 sequences are SEHNR and FQNEAQ (reference sequence). This chain's CDR3 is CASSLDGLAAYNEQFF. The CDR3 nucleotides are TGTGCCAGCAGCTTAGACGGACTAGCGGCCTACAATGAGCAGTTCTTC.

The rearrangement joins TRBV11-2 to TRBJ1-1; no clear D gene. This CDR3 has 13 residues. V lost 8 bases, J lost 4 bases, and 14 bases lay in between. Germline CDR1 reads SGHAT; CDR2 reads FQNNGV. CDR3: CASAYLGGTEAFF. DNA for the CDR3: TGTGCCAGCGCGTATCTTGGAGGCACTGAAGCTTTCTTT. The full variable domain, its missing parts supplied by reference TRBV11-2 and TRBJ1-1, is EAGVAQSPRYKIIEKRQSVAFWCNPISGHATLYWYQQILGQGPKLLIQFQNNGVVDDSQLPKDRFSAERLKGVDSTLKIQPAKLEDSAVYLCASAYLGGTEAFFGQGTRLTVV.

This sequence joins TRBV4-1 and TRBJ2-7; 7 nucleotides agree with TRBD2. With 0 bases clipped from V and 4 bases from J, the junction kept 6 bases outside the gene matches. Per the germline V gene, CDR1 is MGHRA and CDR2 is YSYEKL. The CDR3 contains 15 residues. The CDR3, as DNA: TGCGCCAGCAGCCAAGAAGTGGCTAGCGGATACGAGCAGTACTTC. As protein: CASSQEVASGYEQYF.

This clone was seen a single time. The rearrangement joins TRBV4-1 to TRBJ2-5; D is undetermined. The V gene lost 0 bases and the J gene lost 5 bases, with 16 bases spanning the gap. This CDR3 is built from 16 residues. Germline CDR1 and CDR2: MGHRA and YSYEKL. CDR3 amino acids: CASSQEGGDPSETQYF. DNA for the CDR3: TGCGCCAGCAGCCAAGAGGGTGGAGATCCTTCCGAGACCCAGTACTTC.

The genes are TRBV4-2 and TRBJ1-1; 7 bases align to TRBD1. The trim removed 1 base at V and 1 base at J, leaving 6 bases unmatched. CDR1 and CDR2 from the germline V gene are LGHNA and YNFKEQ. The CDR3 covers 16 residues. CDR3 residues: CASSQAYRQGNTEAFF. In DNA form, the CDR3 reads TGTGCCAGCAGCCAAGCATACCGACAGGGGAACACTGAAGCTTTCTTT.

As regards this clone: Other DNA sequences within the sample encode an identical CDR3. This chain connects TRBV28 to TRBJ2-7; D unresolved. Germline V gene data show CDR1 as MDHEN and CDR2 as SYDVKM. Trimming stripped 4 bases from V and 3 bases from J, with 4 bases between. The CDR3 has 11 amino acids. CDR3 region: CASSSGYEQYF. CDR3 coding DNA: TGTGCCAGCAGTTCGGGCTACGAGCAGTACTTC.

The chain's CDR3 is CASSGDTGELFF. CDR3 bases: TGTGCCAGCTCCGGAGACACCGGGGAGCTGTTTTTT. This chain joins TRBV6-5 and TRBJ2-2; no firm D call. V lost 8 bases, J lost 3 bases, and 7 bases lay in between. From germline, CDR1 is MNHEY and CDR2 SVGAGI. This CDR3 region has 12 residues.

The chain has TRBV10-2 and TRBJ2-7, with 7 bases aligning to TRBD1. Per germline, CDR1 WSHSY and CDR2 SAAADI. Unmatched junction bases numbered 5, after V lost 4 bases and J lost 5 bases. This CDR3 is 13 amino acids long. CDR3 residues: CASSGQQGNEQYF. In nucleotides, the CDR3 is TGCGCCAGCAGTGGACAACAGGGGAACGAGCAGTACTTC.

The V gene is TRBV7-9, the J gene TRBJ2-7; 9 bases align to TRBD1. Trimming took 3 bases from V and 5 from J; bases not matched to a gene: 5. Germline lookup yields CDR1 SEHNR and CDR2 FQNEAQ (reference sequence). This CDR3 region has 14 residues. The CDR3 here is CASSFGQGMHEQYF. In DNA form, the CDR3 reads TGTGCCAGCAGCTTTGGACAGGGGATGCACGAGCAGTACTTC.

Written as DNA, the CDR3 is TGCAGCGTTGTTAGGGACAGGGCCTACGAGCAGTACTTC. Encoded protein: CSVVRDRAYEQYF. The chain combines TRBV29-1 with TRBJ2-7, with 9 positions matching TRBD1. This CDR3 spans 13 amino acids. Germline-derived CDR1 and CDR2 are SQVTM and ANQGSEA. The ends lost 4 bases at V and 2 bases at J; junction bases unmatched: 3.

This clone appeared a few times. CDR3 bases: TGTGCCAGTAGTAGGGGACTAGCCTACGAGCAGTACTTC. Residues: CASSRGLAYEQYF. V and J are TRBV19 and TRBJ2-7; 8 nucleotides match TRBD2. The V gene's germline CDR1 is LNHDA and CDR2 SQIVND (reference sequence). The CDR3 runs to 13 residues. With 4 bases clipped from V and 2 bases from J, the junction kept 1 base outside the gene matches.

This sequence joins TRBV6-6 and TRBJ2-7; 7 nucleotides match TRBD2. Germline values: CDR1 MNHNY, CDR2 SVGAGI (reference sequence). The V gene end was trimmed by 5 bases and the J gene end by 7 bases; junction bases not matched to a gene: 2. CDR3 length: 11 amino acids. CDR3 DNA sequence: TGTGCCAGCAGTCTCGGGAGGGAGCAGTACTTC. Translation: CASSLGREQYF.

This clone came up once. The chain couples TRBV3-1 (or the pseudogene TRBV3-2) to TRBJ2-5; 11 bases align to TRBD2. Germline assignment: CDR1 LGHDT and CDR2 YNNKEL (reference sequence). V shed 6 bases and J 4 bases; nucleotides not matched to a gene: 4. This CDR3 region has 14 residues. CDR3 nucleotide sequence: TGTGCCAGCAGGCCTACTAGCGGGGGAGAGACCCAGTACTTC. Translation gives CASRPTSGGETQYF.

The V gene is TRBV6-6, the J gene TRBJ1-4; possibly TRBD1 for D (6 bases). Germline V lookup: CDR1 MNHNY, CDR2 SVGAGI (reference sequence). The length of the CDR3 is 14 residues. The ends were cut back, 5 bases at V and 3 bases at J, with 10 bases in the middle. In DNA, the CDR3 is TGTGCCAGCAGTCGATCAGGGGCTAATGAAAAACTGTTTTTT. Residues: CASSRSGANEKLFF.

This clone was observed once. This chain uses TRBV5-4 with TRBJ2-7; TRBD2 agrees at 10 bases. CDR1 and CDR2 from the germline V gene are SGHNT and YYREEE (reference sequence). J was trimmed by 4 bases and V by 1 base; bases with no gene match: 8. The CDR3 spans 16 residues. The CDR3 here is CASSLLTAGGPYEQYF. Written as DNA, the CDR3 is TGTGCCAGCAGCTTGCTGACAGCGGGAGGGCCTTACGAGCAGTACTTC.

The chain joins TRBV5-3 to TRBJ2-3; tentative D call: TRBD1 (5 bases). TRBV5-3 qualifies as an ORF whose function is uncertain. This CDR3 is built from 17 residues. V was cut by 3 bases and J by 6 bases, with 23 bases left in between. The CDR3 sequence is CARSCESANGARDTQYF. As DNA, the CDR3 is TGTGCCAGAAGCTGCGAGTCAGCGAATGGGGCGCGGGATACGCAGTATTTT.

The chain employs TRBV28 and TRBJ1-2, with 7 positions matching TRBD1. The CDR3 covers 16 residues. Germline V CDR1 and CDR2: MDHEN, SYDVKM. J lost 3 bases, V lost 6 bases, and 13 bases had no gene match. This chain's CDR3 is CASSNNRDRLDYGYTF. For the CDR3, the DNA is TGTGCCAGCAGCAACAATAGGGACAGATTGGACTATGGCTACACCTTC.

The chain joins TRBV4-2 to TRBJ1-4; 8 bases match TRBD1. This CDR3 region has 16 residues. Unmatched junction bases numbered 9, after V lost 1 base and J lost 8 bases. Germline CDR1 LGHNA, CDR2 YNFKEQ. The chain's CDR3 is CASSQAGTGGREKLFF. CDR3 nucleotides: TGTGCCAGCAGCCAAGCGGGTACAGGGGGACGGGAAAAACTGTTTTTT.

On this clone itself: This CDR3 is also generated by other DNA sequences in the sample. The rearrangement uses TRBV30 and TRBJ1-1; D uncertain. From germline, CDR1 is GTSNPN and CDR2 SVGIG (reference sequence). This CDR3 is built from 11 residues. The V and J ends lost 4 bases and 0 bases respectively, with 3 bases between them. In DNA, the CDR3 is TGTGCCTGGACTGTGAACACTGAAGCTTTCTTT. Its translation is CAWTVNTEAFF.

The table lists this clone with a few counts. The V and J genes are TRBV5-1 and TRBJ2-2, with D possibly being TRBD1 (5 bases). CDR1 is SGHRS and CDR2 is YFSETQ in the germline V gene. This CDR3 spans 16 amino acids. The germline V and J ends were trimmed by 1 base and 1 base, with 11 bases remaining between them. CDR3 protein: CASSLTDTWNTGELFF. For the CDR3, the DNA is TGCGCCAGCAGCTTGACGGACACGTGGAACACCGGGGAGCTGTTTTTT.

This sequence joins TRBV18 and TRBJ1-4; D unresolved. Germline V CDR1 and CDR2: KGHSH, LQKENI. V was clipped by 0 bases and J by 0 bases, with 5 bases between them. The CDR3 spans 15 residues. The CDR3 coding sequence is TGTGCCAGCTCACCACCGGCGGCAACTAATGAAAAACTGTTTTTT. It is translated as CASSPPAATNEKLFF. Full variable domain (rest looked up from reference TRBV18 and TRBJ1-4): NAGVMQNPRHLVRRRGQEARLRCSPMKGHSHVYWYRQLPEEGLKFMVYLQKENIIDESGMPKERFSAEFPKEGPSILRIQQVVRGDSAAYFCASSPPAATNEKLFFGSGTQLSVL.